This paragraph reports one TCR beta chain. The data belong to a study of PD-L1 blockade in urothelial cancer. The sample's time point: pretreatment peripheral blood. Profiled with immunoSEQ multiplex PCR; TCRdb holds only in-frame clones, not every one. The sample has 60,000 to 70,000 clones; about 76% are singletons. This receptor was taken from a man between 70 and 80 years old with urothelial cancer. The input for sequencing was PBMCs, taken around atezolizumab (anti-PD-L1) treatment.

The CDR3 DNA reads TGTGCCAGCTCACCGAAGGGACTAGATGCAGATACGCAGTATTTT. Residues: CASSPKGLDADTQYF. The chain has TRBV18 and TRBJ2-3, with TRBD2 identical over 8 bases. J gave up 4 bases and V 3 bases, and 6 bases lay outside the gene matches. Germline CDR1 is KGHSH and CDR2 is LQKENI. The CDR3 contains 15 residues.